This TCR beta chain is drawn from a study of post-analysis software for immune sequencing data. Findings and limits, study-wide: Controls showed lower frequencies than patients for a handful of TRBV segments, and TRBV5-6, TRBV5-1 and TRBV20-1 were among these.

Unique molecular identifiers were carried by the TCR beta cDNA libraries. TCRdb used MiXCR to reprocess the PCR reads, holding one entry per CDR3 protein. The sample includes almost 700,000 distinct CDR3 sequences, approximately 59% of them seen just once. About this clonotype itself: Antigen unknown.

In germline, CDR1 is SEHNR, CDR2 FQNEAQ (reference sequence). V was cut by 5 bases and J by 1 base, with 14 bases left in between. This CDR3 is 15 amino acids long. The source material was blood. This TCR came from a girl aged 2 to 10 with multiple sclerosis. The chain combines TRBV7-9 with TRBJ1-1, with D perhaps TRBD1 (5 bases). The CDR3 sequence: CASSPPDSWNTEAFF. The CDR3 DNA reads TGTGCCAGCAGCCCACCCGACAGTTGGAACACTGAAGCTTTCTTT.